The sequence of this TCR beta chain was determined in a study of Graves' ophthalmopathy and Graves' hyperthyroidism. Scientists amplified the TCR beta CDR3 regions from RNA transcripts. RT-PCR with HTBI primers came first, then second-round multiplex PCR. MiXCR was run by TCRdb on the multiplex PCR reads, yielding one entry per CDR3 protein. The table has 560,000 or so distinct CDR3 sequences, approximately 37% seen once; the top ten hold about 4.2%. Overall study results and limits: Ophthalmopathy cases were distinguished from stable hyperthyroidism by a 13-signature model, reaching about 91% sensitivity and approximately 81% specificity.

The germline V gene encodes CDR1 SEHNR and CDR2 FQNEAQ (reference sequence). This CDR3 has 16 amino acids. As for this clonotype: What it binds is not known.

The TCR originated in an adult man with Graves' hyperthyroidism. The sequencing sample was made of peripheral blood or thyroid tissue (not recorded which). J is TRBJ2-7 and V is TRBV7-9, with TRBD2 identical over 9 bases. The J call may be incorrect, as the DNA end agrees better with TRBJ2-1. The CDR3 bases are TGTGCCAGCAGCGCGAAACCTAGCGGGGATTACAATGAGCAGTTCTTC. Protein sequence: CASSAKPSGDYNEQFF.